These 32 T cell receptor beta chains share one sample of origin, sequenced in a study of blood T cell repertoires in COVID-19. The table came from immunoSEQ multiplex PCR; TCRdb's copy has only in-frame clones and leaves some out. Of more than 400,000 clones in the sample, 80% to 90% are singletons; the top ten hold approximately 3%. The sample comprised peripheral blood. These receptors were collected from a human donor in a cohort sampled during active COVID-19.

The chain employs TRBV12-3 or TRBV12-4 and TRBJ1-2; 8 bases agree with TRBD1. V gave up 7 bases and J gave up 3 bases; unmatched junction bases: 4. This CDR3 comprises 13 residues. CDR3 nucleotide sequence: TGTGCCAGCACCCTGGACAGGGACTATGGCTACACCTTC. Amino acid sequence: CASTLDRDYGYTF.

The rearrangement uses TRBV5-1 and TRBJ2-3; 11 nucleotides match TRBD2. The length of the CDR3 is 15 residues. Germline trimming cut 4 bases from V and 0 bases from J; bases unmatched to any gene: 1. Germline V gene data show CDR1 as SGHRS and CDR2 as YFSETQ. CDR3 sequence (DNA): TGCGCCAGCAGCAGGACTAGCGGGAGCACAGATACGCAGTATTTT. This codes for CASSRTSGSTDTQYF.

The chain is built from TRBV7-8 and TRBJ2-5, with 8 bases identical to TRBD1. Losses at the gene ends were 5 bases for V and 4 bases for J; bases not matched to a gene: 6. The CDR3 is 14 amino acids. The germline gives CDR1 SGHVS, CDR2 FQNEAQ. The CDR3: CASSLRTGSETQYF. In nucleotides, the CDR3 is TGTGCCAGCAGCCTAAGGACAGGGTCAGAGACCCAGTACTTC. Full variable domain (missing parts from reference TRBV7-8 and TRBJ2-5): GAGVSQSPRYKVAKRGQDVALRCDPISGHVSLFWYQQALGQGPEFLTYFQNEAQLDKSGLPSDRFFAERPEGSVSTLKIQRTQQEDSAVYLCASSLRTGSETQYFGPGTRLLVL.

This clone occurred once. The chain carries TRBV27 and TRBJ1-4; D is possibly TRBD1 (5 bases). Deletions cut 2 bases from V and 5 bases from J, with 12 bases between. This CDR3 is built from 15 residues. CDR1 and CDR2 from the germline V gene are MNHEY and SMNVEV (reference sequence). CDR3 amino acids: CASSLTTVFNEKLFF. In DNA, the CDR3 is TGTGCCAGCAGTTTAACGACAGTCTTCAATGAAAAACTGTTTTTT.

This chain links TRBV5-6 with TRBJ2-2; D ambiguous. The germline V gene encodes CDR1 SGHDT and CDR2 YYEEEE. The CDR3 runs 13 residues. V gave up 2 bases and J gave up 4 bases, with 6 bases separating them. The CDR3 here is CASSFPGTGELFF. Written as DNA, the CDR3 is TGTGCCAGCAGCTTCCCCGGCACCGGGGAGCTGTTTTTT.

Only a few counts were recorded for this clone. This rearrangement joins TRBV3-1 (or the pseudogene TRBV3-2) to TRBJ2-1; TRBD2 agrees at 10 bases. Germline-derived CDR1 and CDR2 are LGHDT and YNNKEL (reference sequence). V lost 0 bases and J lost 0; bases outside the gene matches: 5. CDR3 length: 18 amino acids. CDR3 in DNA: TGTGCCAGCAGCCAAGAAAGACTAGCGGGTAGCTCCTACAATGAGCAGTTCTTC. The encoded protein is CASSQERLAGSSYNEQFF.

This clone came up once. The chain joins TRBV19 to TRBJ2-3, with 16 bases lining up with TRBD2. This CDR3 region has 21 residues. The V gene's germline CDR1 is LNHDA and CDR2 SQIVND (reference sequence). V was clipped by 3 bases and J by 1 base; unmatched bases: 13. The CDR3 nucleotides are TGTGCCAGTAGTATGAGGGGGACTAGCGGGAGGGCCGCAGACGGCACAGATACGCAGTATTTT. Translated, it gives CASSMRGTSGRAADGTDTQYF.

The chain uses TRBV28 and TRBJ1-4; 8 positions match TRBD1. Germline CDR1 reads MDHEN; CDR2 reads SYDVKM. The CDR3 extends over 15 amino acids. V shed 8 bases, J shed 4 bases, and the junction held 9 bases outside the gene matches. CDR3 sequence reads: CASVPSGQVNEKLFF. As DNA, the CDR3 is TGTGCCAGCGTTCCGTCGGGACAGGTTAATGAAAAACTGTTTTTT.

The chain carries TRBV30 and TRBJ2-1; 15 bases align to TRBD2. Per the germline V gene, CDR1 is GTSNPN and CDR2 is SVGIG (reference sequence). V shed 2 bases and J 3 bases; nucleotides not matched to a gene: 8. The CDR3 runs 18 residues. CDR3 region: CAWSSFRTSGRVYNEQFF. The CDR3 DNA sequence: TGTGCCTGGAGTTCCTTCCGGACTAGCGGGAGGGTCTACAATGAGCAGTTCTTC.

This clone was recorded a few times. The V call is TRBV20-1, the J call TRBJ2-7; D unresolved. Germline V gives CDR1 DFQATT, CDR2 SNEGSKA (reference sequence). V lost 3 bases and J lost 3, with 9 bases in between. CDR3 size: 12 residues. CDR3 nucleotides: TGCAGTGCTAGTGTGGCAGACTACGAGCAGTACTTC. Amino acid sequence: CSASVADYEQYF.

V gene TRBV19 combines with J gene TRBJ2-5; 9 nucleotides align to TRBD2. CDR1 is LNHDA, CDR2 SQIVND, per germline (reference sequence). V was pared by 1 base and J by 3 bases, with 6 bases of the junction left unmatched. The CDR3 runs 16 residues. The CDR3 loop reads CASSIGVAGVEETQYF. Here the CDR3 DNA reads TGTGCCAGTAGTATAGGAGTAGCGGGAGTAGAAGAGACCCAGTACTTC.

J is TRBJ1-3 and V is TRBV7-8; D is unclear. Germline CDR1 SGHVS, CDR2 FQNEAQ. Trimming shortened V by 1 base and J by 4 bases, and 11 bases separated the two germline ends. The CDR3 sequence is 15 residues long. CDR3 sequence: CASSLVVAAGNTIYF. In nucleotides, the CDR3 is TGTGCCAGCAGCTTAGTGGTAGCAGCCGGAAACACCATATATTTT.

The chain couples TRBV27 to TRBJ2-7, with a tentative D call TRBD1 (5 bases). The V end lost 3 bases, the J end lost 5 bases, and 8 bases lay between the germline ends. The CDR3 runs to 12 residues. Germline CDR1 reads MNHEY; CDR2 reads SMNVEV (reference sequence). The CDR3 bases are TGTGCCAGCAGTTTTGTGGGGCACGAGCAGTACTTC. Translation: CASSFVGHEQYF.

The chain couples TRBV3-1 (or the pseudogene TRBV3-2) to TRBJ2-1, with 12 bases matching TRBD2. The CDR3 sequence is 16 residues long. V trimming: 5 bases; J trimming: 6 bases; junction bases outside the gene matches: 8. The V gene's germline CDR1 is LGHDT and CDR2 YNNKEL (reference sequence). The CDR3 loop is CASSGGLAGQANEQFF. The CDR3 DNA reads TGTGCCAGCAGCGGAGGACTAGCGGGACAGGCCAATGAGCAGTTCTTC.

The chain has TRBV7-2 and TRBJ1-1, with D possibly TRBD1 on 5 matching bases. With 5 bases removed from V and 7 bases from J, the gap between germline ends came to 17 bases. CDR1 SGHTA and CDR2 FQGNSA come from the germline V gene. CDR3 length equals 14 residues. CDR3 in DNA: TGTGCCAGCAGCACAGGACACGGAAACGTTGAAGCTTTCTTT. This translates into CASSTGHGNVEAFF.

The rearrangement uses TRBV5-4 and TRBJ2-7, with TRBD2 matching over 7 bases. Germline V lookup: CDR1 SGHNT, CDR2 YYREEE (reference sequence). Germline trimming cut 4 bases from V and 0 bases from J; bases unmatched to any gene: 13. This CDR3 has 17 residues. CDR3 protein: CASSPIGLAASSYEQYF. The CDR3 DNA follows: TGTGCCAGCAGCCCCATCGGGCTAGCGGCCAGCTCCTACGAGCAGTACTTC.

The chain uses TRBV27 and TRBJ2-1, with a possible D match to TRBD2 (5 bases). Germline lookup yields CDR1 MNHEY and CDR2 SMNVEV (reference sequence). The CDR3 runs 15 residues. Trimming removed 2 bases from V and 14 bases from J, with 22 bases in between. The DNA of the CDR3 is TGTGCCAGCAGTTTAGCGGGCGGTTCCCAACCCTGGGAGTTCTTC. Translation gives CASSLAGGSQPWEFF.

The J gene is TRBJ1-1, the V gene TRBV5-1; D is unclear. The CDR3 has 15 amino acids. The V end was cut by 3 bases, the J end by 3 bases, with 15 bases between. The germline V gene has CDR1 SGHRS and CDR2 YFSETQ. CDR3 nucleotide sequence: TGCGCCAGCAGCTCCCGGCCGACTGGAGACACTGAAGCTTTCTTT. Protein product: CASSSRPTGDTEAFF. The full variable domain, completed using reference TRBV5-1 and TRBJ1-1, is KAGVTQTPRYLIKTRGQQVTLSCSPISGHRSVSWYQQTPGQGLQFLFEYFSETQRNKGNFPGRFSGRQFSNSRSEMNVSTLELGDSALYLCASSSRPTGDTEAFFGQGTRLTVV.

The chain links TRBV19 to TRBJ2-2, with D tentatively TRBD2 (6 bases). This CDR3 has 15 amino acids. The germline CDR1 and CDR2 sequences are LNHDA and SQIVND (reference sequence). Deletions cut 6 bases from V and 1 base from J, with 12 bases between. In nucleotides, the CDR3 is TGTGCCAGTAGCGGGGGACTGCTGAACACCGGGGAGCTGTTTTTT. Translating gives CASSGGLLNTGELFF.

V usage is TRBV19 and J usage is TRBJ2-1, with D uncertain. Germline V CDR1 and CDR2: LNHDA, SQIVND (reference sequence). The CDR3 extends over 14 amino acids. The ends were cut back, 0 bases at V and 3 bases at J, with 6 bases in the middle. This CDR3 is CASSIEAFYNEQFF. The CDR3 DNA follows: TGTGCCAGTAGTATAGAGGCTTTCTACAATGAGCAGTTCTTC.

This clone has a single count. V is TRBV2 and J is TRBJ1-1, with 9 bases that match TRBD1. After removal of 6 bases from V and 5 bases from J, the junction contained 7 bases not matched to a gene. Germline V gives CDR1 SNHLY, CDR2 FYNNEI. The CDR3 sequence is 14 residues long. The CDR3 spells CASSSQGAWTEAFF. The DNA for the CDR3 is TGTGCCAGCAGCTCACAGGGGGCTTGGACTGAAGCTTTCTTT.

V gene TRBV7-3 combines with J gene TRBJ2-7; TRBD2 aligns across 14 bases. Losses at the gene ends were 5 bases for V and 4 bases for J; bases not matched to a gene: 13. CDR3 length: 18 amino acids. Germline V lookup: CDR1 SGHTA, CDR2 FQGTGA. CDR3 in DNA: TGTGCCAGCAGCCCGACGCCGGGGACTAGCGGGAGAGGGTACGAGCAGTACTTC. It codes for CASSPTPGTSGRGYEQYF.

The chain joins TRBV19 to TRBJ1-1; D gene uncertain. The V and J ends lost 6 bases and 0 bases respectively, with 11 bases between them. From germline, CDR1 is LNHDA and CDR2 SQIVND (reference sequence). The CDR3 has 14 residues. The chain's CDR3 is CASRGLYLNTEAFF. The DNA of the CDR3 is TGTGCCAGTAGAGGACTCTACCTGAACACTGAAGCTTTCTTT.

The chain recombines TRBV5-8 with TRBJ2-7, with TRBD2 matching 13 bases. V gave up 4 bases and J gave up 2 bases; unmatched junction bases: 6. This CDR3 has 16 amino acids. Germline values: CDR1 SGHTS, CDR2 YDEGEE. The DNA for the CDR3 is TGTGCCAGCAGCCTCACTGGGACTAGCGGGACCTACGAGCAGTACTTC. Its translation: CASSLTGTSGTYEQYF.

The chain couples TRBV9 to TRBJ1-5, with a possible D match to TRBD1 (6 bases). Trimming took 0 bases from V and 4 from J, leaving 14 bases between them. CDR1 SGDLS and CDR2 YYNGEE come from the germline V gene. This CDR3 has 16 residues. The CDR3 loop is CASSVGVHRVNQPQHF. CDR3 DNA sequence: TGTGCCAGCAGCGTAGGAGTTCACAGGGTAAATCAGCCCCAGCATTTT. The full variable domain, with the rest looked up from reference TRBV9 and TRBJ1-5, is DSGVTQTPKHLITATGQRVTLRCSPRSGDLSVYWYQQSLDQGLQFLIQYYNGEERAKGNILERFSAQQFPDLHSELNLSSLELGDSALYFCASSVGVHRVNQPQHFGDGTRLSIL.

This clone has at least ten counts. The chain recombines TRBV12-3 or TRBV12-4 with TRBJ2-1, with TRBD2 as a possible D gene (5 bases). This CDR3 comprises 13 residues. Trimming took off 2 bases at V and 10 bases at J, with 12 bases between the two ends. The chain's CDR3 is CASSLQLAREQFF. In nucleotides, the CDR3 is TGTGCCAGCAGTTTACAGCTAGCCAGGGAGCAGTTCTTC.

The chain joins TRBV7-2 to TRBJ2-2, with 8 bases aligning to TRBD2. Germline V CDR1 and CDR2: SGHTA, FQGNSA. V was clipped by 5 bases and J by 0 bases; unmatched bases: 8. The CDR3 covers 17 residues. CDR3 DNA sequence: TGTGCCAGCAGCCCTCGGACTAGCCCTACGAACACCGGGGAGCTGTTTTTT. It specifies CASSPRTSPTNTGELFF.

V and J are TRBV6-5 and TRBJ1-1, with 7 bases identical to TRBD1. CDR1 and CDR2 (germline): MNHEY, SVGAGI. This CDR3 contains 15 residues. After removal of 4 bases from V and 1 base from J, the junction contained 6 bases not matched to a gene. This chain's CDR3 is CASSLPGQPNTEAFF. CDR3 sequence (DNA): TGTGCCAGCAGTTTACCGGGACAGCCGAACACTGAAGCTTTCTTT.

The V and J genes are TRBV2 and TRBJ1-2; D unclear. The CDR3 contains 12 residues. Germline CDR1 is SNHLY and CDR2 is FYNNEI. V lost 8 bases and J 0 bases, leaving 7 bases between the germline ends. This CDR3 is CASQPANYGYTF. CDR3 in DNA: TGTGCCAGCCAACCGGCTAACTATGGCTACACCTTC.

The chain joins TRBV28 to TRBJ1-2, with D perhaps TRBD1 (5 bases). The CDR3 contains 15 residues. The V gene lost 5 bases and the J gene lost 5 bases, with 18 bases spanning the gap. Germline V CDR1 and CDR2: MDHEN, SYDVKM. CDR3 in amino acids: CASSGRGGERYGYTF. The CDR3 DNA follows: TGTGCCAGCAGTGGTCGAGGAGGGGAGAGGTATGGCTACACCTTC.

This clone was observed a handful of times. The chain employs TRBV12-3 or TRBV12-4 and TRBJ1-5; tentatively, D is TRBD1 (5 bases). This CDR3 has 12 amino acids. V lost 9 bases to trimming and J lost 2 bases, with 8 bases between them. CDR3 DNA sequence: TGTGCCAGTCTACAGGGCAATCAGCCCCAGCATTTT. Its protein is CASLQGNQPQHF.

DNA of the CDR3: TGTGCCAGCAGTGAGGTCGACAGGGGGCCAAGGTTATACACTGAAGCTTTCTTT. Its translation is CASSEVDRGPRLYTEAFF. This chain connects TRBV2 to TRBJ1-1; 10 bases align to TRBD1. This CDR3 comprises 18 residues. CDR1 is SNHLY and CDR2 is FYNNEI in the germline V gene. V dropped 3 bases and J dropped 3; count of bases not matched to a gene: 13.